Below are 13 T cell receptor beta chains sequenced from a single sample in a study of technical replicates of blood from a few donors. TCRdb keeps only in-frame clones here, not all; method: immunoSEQ multiplex PCR. The sample has about 12,000 clones, around 92% seen once. What was sequenced was PBMCs. These TCRs come from a human donor in good health.

Here the CDR3 reads CASQAVSVRSEQYF. The CDR3 coding sequence is TGTGCCTCACAGGCGGTTTCCGTCAGGAGCGAGCAGTACTTC. This chain connects TRBV6-6 to TRBJ2-7; D is possibly TRBD1 (5 bases). Germline assignment: CDR1 MNHNY and CDR2 SVGAGI (reference sequence). The CDR3 is made up of 14 amino acids. V lost 11 bases, J lost 6 bases, and 23 bases lay in between.

The chain combines TRBV5-6 with TRBJ2-3, with D maybe TRBD2 (5 bases). Trimming cost V 3 bases and J 7 bases, with 9 bases left between them. Germline V gives CDR1 SGHDT, CDR2 YYEEEE. The CDR3 consists of 12 residues. Here the CDR3 DNA reads TGTGCCAGCAGCTCCTCTAGCTATACGCAGTATTTT. Translation gives CASSSSSYTQYF.

The chain employs TRBV4-2 and TRBJ2-1; D unresolved. CDR1 and CDR2 (germline): LGHNA, YNFKEQ. With 0 bases removed from V and 3 bases from J, the gap between germline ends came to 9 bases. This CDR3 is built from 15 residues. The CDR3 bases are TGTGCCAGCAGCCAAGATCAGACAAGCTACAATGAGCAGTTCTTC. This encodes CASSQDQTSYNEQFF.

This chain links TRBV2 with TRBJ2-3, with 7 bases matching TRBD1. V trimming: 5 bases; J trimming: 1 base; junction bases outside the gene matches: 3. The CDR3 covers 14 residues. Per germline, CDR1 SNHLY and CDR2 FYNNEI. CDR3 bases: TGTGCCAGCAGTAGCGGACAGGGCACAGATACGCAGTATTTT. Translated: CASSSGQGTDTQYF. The full variable domain, with the rest looked up from reference TRBV2 and TRBJ2-3, is EPEVTQTPSHQVTQMGQEVILRCVPISNHLYFYWYRQILGQKVEFLVSFYNNEISEKSEIFDDQFSVERPDGSNFTLKIRSTKLEDSAMYFCASSSGQGTDTQYFGPGTRLTVL.

The V call is TRBV6-5, the J call TRBJ1-1, with no clear D. In germline, CDR1 is MNHEY, CDR2 SVGAGI. The CDR3 runs to 13 residues. V lost 6 bases and J 5 bases, leaving 13 bases between the germline ends. The CDR3 protein is CASSGGKSTEAFF. CDR3 bases: TGTGCCAGCAGCGGCGGGAAAAGTACTGAAGCTTTCTTT.

The chain links TRBV2 to TRBJ2-5; D perhaps matches TRBD1 (5 bases). CDR3 length: 13 residues. Trimming removed 7 bases from V and 6 bases from J, with 15 bases in between. Germline loops: CDR1 SNHLY, CDR2 FYNNEI. The CDR3 region has the DNA TGTGCCAGCACAGGGCTCGGAAGAAAGACCCAGTACTTC. Amino acids: CASTGLGRKTQYF.

The chain joins TRBV11-2 to TRBJ1-2; perhaps TRBD1 as D (6 bases). The CDR3 is 13 amino acids. Per germline, CDR1 SGHAT and CDR2 FQNNGV. The germline V and J ends were trimmed by 4 bases and 2 bases, with 8 bases remaining between them. The CDR3 loop reads CASSSDSNYGYTF. The CDR3 nucleotides are TGTGCCAGCAGCTCGGACAGCAACTATGGCTACACCTTC.

The chain links TRBV19 to TRBJ2-1; 7 bases match TRBD2. Trimming removed 0 bases from V and 0 bases from J; junction bases left unmatched: 5. Germline V gives CDR1 LNHDA, CDR2 SQIVND (reference sequence). The CDR3 consists of 17 residues. CDR3 in DNA: TGTGCCAGTAGTATAGATGTCGCTAGCGGCTCCTACAATGAGCAGTTCTTC. It yields the protein CASSIDVASGSYNEQFF.

The chain recombines TRBV19 with TRBJ2-2; 15 bases map to TRBD2. V trimming: 5 bases; J trimming: 6 bases; junction bases outside the gene matches: 10. From germline, CDR1 is LNHDA and CDR2 SQIVND (reference sequence). There are 18 residues in the CDR3. CDR3 nucleotides: TGTGCCAGTAGTTCGAGGACTAGCGGGAGGGCCTTATCCGGGGAGCTGTTTTTT. Translation: CASSSRTSGRALSGELFF.

This clone was counted a few times. The V call is TRBV6-1, the J call TRBJ2-3; 14 bases line up with TRBD2. J gave up 4 bases and V 4 bases, and 1 base lay outside the gene matches. The CDR3 runs 15 residues. The V gene's germline CDR1 is MNHNS and CDR2 SASEGT. DNA of the CDR3: TGTGCCAGCAGTGGACTAGCGGGAGGGCCAGATACGCAGTATTTT. Translation: CASSGLAGGPDTQYF.

Here the CDR3 reads CASATSGIPSQPQHF. In DNA form, the CDR3 reads TGTGCCAGCGCCACTTCAGGGATCCCAAGTCAGCCCCAGCATTTT. The chain employs TRBV5-4 and TRBJ1-5, with D perhaps TRBD1 (5 bases). Germline V gives CDR1 SGHNT, CDR2 YYREEE (reference sequence). The CDR3 has 15 amino acids. With 7 bases removed from V and 6 bases from J, the gap between germline ends came to 20 bases.

This clone has more than one count but fewer than ten. The chain uses TRBV5-6 and TRBJ2-7; the D gene is possibly TRBD1 (6 bases). Germline V gene lookup returns CDR1 SGHDT and CDR2 YYEEEE. The V and J ends lost 2 bases and 2 bases respectively, with 8 bases between them. This CDR3 contains 13 residues. The CDR3 sequence is CASSFGGPYEQYF. CDR3 nucleotide sequence: TGTGCCAGCAGCTTTGGGGGCCCCTACGAGCAGTACTTC.

The chain combines TRBV13 with TRBJ1-1, with D possibly TRBD1 on 6 matching bases. The CDR3 spans 14 residues. Germline CDR1 reads PRHDT; CDR2 reads FYEKMQ (reference sequence). Trimming shortened V by 3 bases and J by 3 bases, and 11 bases separated the two germline ends. CDR3: CASSFRTEHTEAFF. The DNA for the CDR3 is TGTGCCAGCAGCTTCCGGACAGAGCACACTGAAGCTTTCTTT.